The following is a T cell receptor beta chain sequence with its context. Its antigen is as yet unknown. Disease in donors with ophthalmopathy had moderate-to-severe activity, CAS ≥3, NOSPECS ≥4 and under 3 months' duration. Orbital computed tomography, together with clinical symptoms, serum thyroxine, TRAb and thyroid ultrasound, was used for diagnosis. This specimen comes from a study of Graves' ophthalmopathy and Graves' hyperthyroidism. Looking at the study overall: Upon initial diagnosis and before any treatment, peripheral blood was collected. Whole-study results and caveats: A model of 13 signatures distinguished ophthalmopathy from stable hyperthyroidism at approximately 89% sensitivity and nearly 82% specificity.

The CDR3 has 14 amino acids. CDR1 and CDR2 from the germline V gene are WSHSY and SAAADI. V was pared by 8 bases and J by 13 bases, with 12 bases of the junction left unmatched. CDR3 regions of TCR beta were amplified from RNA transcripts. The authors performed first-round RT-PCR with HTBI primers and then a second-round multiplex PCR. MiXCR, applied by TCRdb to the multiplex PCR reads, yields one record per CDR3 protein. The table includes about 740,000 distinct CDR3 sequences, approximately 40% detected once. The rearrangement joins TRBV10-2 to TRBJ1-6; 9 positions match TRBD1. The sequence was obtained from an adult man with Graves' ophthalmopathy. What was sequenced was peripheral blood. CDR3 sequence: CASAVTGGNQPLHF. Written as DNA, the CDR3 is TGCGCCAGCGCCGTCACAGGGGGCAATCAGCCCCTCCACTTT.